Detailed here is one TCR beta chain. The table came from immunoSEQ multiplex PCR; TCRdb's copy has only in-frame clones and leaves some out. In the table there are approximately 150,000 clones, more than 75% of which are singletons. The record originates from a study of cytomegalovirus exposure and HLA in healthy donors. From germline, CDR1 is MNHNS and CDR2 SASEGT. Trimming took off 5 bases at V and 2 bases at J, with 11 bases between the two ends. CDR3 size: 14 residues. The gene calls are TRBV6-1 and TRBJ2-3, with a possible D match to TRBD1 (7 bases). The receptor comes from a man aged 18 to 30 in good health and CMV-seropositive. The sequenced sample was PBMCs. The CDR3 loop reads CASSQGGNTDTQYF. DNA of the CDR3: TGTGCCAGCAGTCAGGGGGGAAACACAGATACGCAGTATTTT.